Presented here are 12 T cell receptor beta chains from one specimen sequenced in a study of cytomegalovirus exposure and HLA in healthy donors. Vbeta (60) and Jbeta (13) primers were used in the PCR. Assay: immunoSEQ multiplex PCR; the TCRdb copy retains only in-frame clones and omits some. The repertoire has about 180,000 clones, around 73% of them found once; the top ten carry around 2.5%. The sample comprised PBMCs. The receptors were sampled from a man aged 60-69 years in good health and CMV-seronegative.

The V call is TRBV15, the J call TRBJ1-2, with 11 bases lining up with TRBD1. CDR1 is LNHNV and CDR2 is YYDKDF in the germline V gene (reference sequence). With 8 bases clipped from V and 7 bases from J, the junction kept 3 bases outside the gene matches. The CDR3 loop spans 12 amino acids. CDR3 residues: CATFGQGAGYTF. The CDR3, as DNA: TGTGCCACCTTCGGACAGGGGGCTGGCTACACCTTC.

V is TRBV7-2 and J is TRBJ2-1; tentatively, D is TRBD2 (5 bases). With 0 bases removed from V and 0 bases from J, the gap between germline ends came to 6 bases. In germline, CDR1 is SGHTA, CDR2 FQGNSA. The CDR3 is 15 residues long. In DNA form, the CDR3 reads TGTGCCAGCAGCTTAGCGGGAGCCTCCTACAATGAGCAGTTCTTC. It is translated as CASSLAGASYNEQFF. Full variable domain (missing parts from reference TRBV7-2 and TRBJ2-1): GAGVSQSPSNKVTEKGKDVELRCDPISGHTALYWYRQSLGQGLEFLIYFQGNSAPDKSGLPSDRFSAERTGGSVSTLTIQRTQQEDSAVYLCASSLAGASYNEQFFGPGTRLTVL.

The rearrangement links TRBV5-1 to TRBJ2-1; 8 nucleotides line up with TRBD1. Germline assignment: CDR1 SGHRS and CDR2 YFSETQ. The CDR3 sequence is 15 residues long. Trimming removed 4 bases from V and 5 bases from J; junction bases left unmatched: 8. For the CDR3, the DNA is TGCGCCAGCAGCACCGGACAGGGACCCCACAATGAGCAGTTCTTC. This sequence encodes CASSTGQGPHNEQFF.

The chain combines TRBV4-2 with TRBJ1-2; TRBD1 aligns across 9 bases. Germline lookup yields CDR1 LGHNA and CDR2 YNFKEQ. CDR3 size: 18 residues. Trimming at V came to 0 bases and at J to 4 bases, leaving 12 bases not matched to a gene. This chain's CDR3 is CASSQDGTGGPDTYGYTF. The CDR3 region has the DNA TGTGCCAGCAGCCAAGATGGAACAGGGGGCCCCGATACCTATGGCTACACCTTC.

CDR3 protein: CASSERGGRGNTEAFF. The CDR3 bases are TGTGCCAGCAGTGAACGTGGAGGGCGGGGTAACACTGAAGCTTTCTTT. This rearrangement joins TRBV2 to TRBJ1-1; D gene ambiguous. The CDR3 is made up of 16 amino acids. Germline V lookup: CDR1 SNHLY, CDR2 FYNNEI. Trimming took 2 bases from V and 2 from J, leaving 15 bases between them. Looking up the rest from reference TRBV2 and TRBJ1-1 gives the full variable domain: EPEVTQTPSHQVTQMGQEVILRCVPISNHLYFYWYRQILGQKVEFLVSFYNNEISEKSEIFDDQFSVERPDGSNFTLKIRSTKLEDSAMYFCASSERGGRGNTEAFFGQGTRLTVV.

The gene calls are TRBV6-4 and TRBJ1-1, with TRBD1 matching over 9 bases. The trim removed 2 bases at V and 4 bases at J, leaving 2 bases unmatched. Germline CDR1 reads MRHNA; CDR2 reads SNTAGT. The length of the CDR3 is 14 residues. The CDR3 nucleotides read TGTGCCAGCAGTGACGGGACAGGGTTCACTGAAGCTTTCTTT. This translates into CASSDGTGFTEAFF.

The CDR3 loop reads CASSPQEGGAFF. The CDR3 DNA reads as TGCGCCAGCAGCCCCCAAGAGGGAGGGGCTTTCTTT. This chain uses TRBV4-1 with TRBJ1-1, with D unclear. The CDR3 has 12 residues. The V gene lost 4 bases and the J gene lost 11 bases, with 14 bases spanning the gap. From germline, CDR1 is MGHRA and CDR2 YSYEKL.

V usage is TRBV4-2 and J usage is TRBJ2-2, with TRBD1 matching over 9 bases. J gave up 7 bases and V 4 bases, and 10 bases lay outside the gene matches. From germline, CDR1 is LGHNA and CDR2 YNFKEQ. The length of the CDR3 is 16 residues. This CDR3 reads CASSPDETGGHGELFF. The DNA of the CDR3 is TGTGCCAGCAGCCCTGACGAGACAGGGGGTCACGGGGAGCTGTTTTTT.

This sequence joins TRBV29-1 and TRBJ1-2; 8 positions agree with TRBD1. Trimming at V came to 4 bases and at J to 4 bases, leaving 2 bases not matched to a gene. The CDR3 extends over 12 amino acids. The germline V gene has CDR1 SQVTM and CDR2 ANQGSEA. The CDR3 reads CSVGTGLYGYTF. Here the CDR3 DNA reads TGCAGCGTTGGGACAGGGCTCTATGGCTACACCTTC.

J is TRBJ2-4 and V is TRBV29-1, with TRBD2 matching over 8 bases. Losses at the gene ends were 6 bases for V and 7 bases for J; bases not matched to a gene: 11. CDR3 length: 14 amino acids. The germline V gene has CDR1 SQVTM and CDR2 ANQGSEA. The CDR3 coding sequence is TGCAGCGTGGCGCCGGGGGGGGCCGAGAACATTCAGTACTTC. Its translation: CSVAPGGAENIQYF. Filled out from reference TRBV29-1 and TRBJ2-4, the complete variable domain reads SAVISQKPSRDICQRGTSLTIQCQVDSQVTMMFWYRQQPGQSLTLIATANQGSEATYESGFVIDKFPISRPNLTFSTLTVSNMSPEDSSIYLCSVAPGGAENIQYFGAGTRLSVL.

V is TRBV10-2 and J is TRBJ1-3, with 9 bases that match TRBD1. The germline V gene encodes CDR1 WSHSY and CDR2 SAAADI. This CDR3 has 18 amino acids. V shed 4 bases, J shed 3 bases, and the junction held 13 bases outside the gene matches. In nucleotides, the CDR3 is TGCGCCAGCAGTGGGACCCCGGGACAGGGTTATCGTGGAAACACCATATATTTT. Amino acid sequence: CASSGTPGQGYRGNTIYF.

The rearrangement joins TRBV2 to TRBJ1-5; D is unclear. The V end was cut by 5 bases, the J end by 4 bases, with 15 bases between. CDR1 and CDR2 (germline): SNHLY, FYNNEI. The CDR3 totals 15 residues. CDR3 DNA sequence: TGTGCCAGCAGTCTCGAGGGTATGGGAAATCAGCCCCAGCATTTT. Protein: CASSLEGMGNQPQHF.